This T cell receptor (beta chain) was documented in a study of CD8 T cells in ankylosing spondylitis. Quantitative 5'-RACE was performed with molecular barcodes, and it yielded the TCR beta libraries. TCRdb recomputed calls from the 5' RACE reads with MiXCR, one row per CDR3 protein. The sample has 650,000 to 800,000 distinct CDR3 sequences; under 20% are singletons. As to this clonotype: Antigen: not known.

V lost 5 bases to trimming and J lost 7 bases; unmatched junction nucleotides: 13. This CDR3 comprises 16 residues. In germline, CDR1 is DFQATT, CDR2 SNEGSKA (reference sequence). Study results and limitations: It was reported that disease-linked clones were significantly enriched in matched ankylosing spondylitis synovial fluid. Certain motif variants had earlier appeared in reactive arthritis synovial fluid and blood. Apparently characteristic of ankylosing spondylitis blood was a TCR beta motif (fewer than 10 highly homologous variants).

The TCR originated in a male donor with ankylosing spondylitis. This chain connects TRBV20-1 to TRBJ2-2; 10 nucleotides agree with TRBD2. The sequenced sample was blood, either unsorted or a sorted T cell fraction (not recorded which). The CDR3 DNA follows: TGCAGTGCTCCCCGAGTGGTAGCGGGGGGCAACGGGGAGCTGTTTTTT. It translates to CSAPRVVAGGNGELFF.